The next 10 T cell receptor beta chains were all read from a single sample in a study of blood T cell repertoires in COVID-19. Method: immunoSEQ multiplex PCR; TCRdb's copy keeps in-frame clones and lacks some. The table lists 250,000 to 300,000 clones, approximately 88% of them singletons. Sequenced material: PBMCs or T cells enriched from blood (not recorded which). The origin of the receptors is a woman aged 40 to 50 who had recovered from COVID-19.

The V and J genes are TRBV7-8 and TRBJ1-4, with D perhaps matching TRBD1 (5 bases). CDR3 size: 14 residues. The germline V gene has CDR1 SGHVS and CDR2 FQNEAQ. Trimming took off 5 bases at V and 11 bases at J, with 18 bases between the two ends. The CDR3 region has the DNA TGTGCCAGCAGCCAAAGGGCAGGGTCATCGAAACTGTTTTTT. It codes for CASSQRAGSSKLFF.

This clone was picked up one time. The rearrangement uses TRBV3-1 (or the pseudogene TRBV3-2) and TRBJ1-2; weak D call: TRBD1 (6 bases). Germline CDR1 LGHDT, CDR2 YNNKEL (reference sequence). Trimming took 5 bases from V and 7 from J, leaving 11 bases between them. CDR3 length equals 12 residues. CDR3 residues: CASSNRVGGYTF. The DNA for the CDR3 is TGTGCCAGCAGCAACAGGGTTGGTGGCTACACCTTC.

CDR3 nucleotide sequence: TGTGCCAGCAGCTTAGATCACGTCAGGGAAACTGAAGCTTTCTTT. Translating it yields CASSLDHVRETEAFF. The chain has TRBV11-3 and TRBJ1-1; maybe TRBD1 (5 bases). CDR1 and CDR2 (germline): SGHNT, YENEEA. CDR3 size: 15 residues. V shed 0 bases and J shed 5 bases, with 13 bases lying between them. The entire variable domain, with the rest obtained from reference TRBV11-3 and TRBJ1-1, is as follows: EAGVVQSPRYKIIEKKQPVAFWCNPISGHNTLYWYLQNLGQGPELLIRYENEEAVDDSQLPKDRFSAERLKGVDSTLKIQPAELGDSAVYLCASSLDHVRETEAFFGQGTRLTVV.

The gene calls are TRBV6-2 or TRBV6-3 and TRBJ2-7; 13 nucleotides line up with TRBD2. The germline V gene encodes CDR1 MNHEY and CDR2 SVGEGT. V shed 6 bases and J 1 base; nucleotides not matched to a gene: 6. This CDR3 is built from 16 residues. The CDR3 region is CASSRGLAGVSYEQYF. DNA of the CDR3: TGTGCCAGCAGCAGAGGACTAGCGGGAGTTTCCTACGAGCAGTACTTC.

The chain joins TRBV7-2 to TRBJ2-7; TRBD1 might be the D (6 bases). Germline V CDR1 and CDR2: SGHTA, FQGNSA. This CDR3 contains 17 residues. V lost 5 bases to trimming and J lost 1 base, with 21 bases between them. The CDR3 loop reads CASSQGWQGPTSYEQYF. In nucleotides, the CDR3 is TGTGCCAGCAGCCAAGGTTGGCAGGGGCCAACGTCCTACGAGCAGTACTTC.

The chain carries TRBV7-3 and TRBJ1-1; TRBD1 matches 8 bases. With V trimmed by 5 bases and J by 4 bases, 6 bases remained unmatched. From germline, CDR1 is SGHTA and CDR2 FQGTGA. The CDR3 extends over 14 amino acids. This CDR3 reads CASSVTGDGTEAFF. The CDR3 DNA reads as TGTGCCAGCAGCGTGACAGGGGATGGCACTGAAGCTTTCTTT.

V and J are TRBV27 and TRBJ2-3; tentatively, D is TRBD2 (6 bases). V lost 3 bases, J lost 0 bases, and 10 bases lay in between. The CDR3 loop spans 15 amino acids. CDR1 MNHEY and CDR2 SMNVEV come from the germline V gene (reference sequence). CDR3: CASSFALASTDTQYF. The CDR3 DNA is TGTGCCAGCAGTTTTGCGCTAGCGAGCACAGATACGCAGTATTTT.

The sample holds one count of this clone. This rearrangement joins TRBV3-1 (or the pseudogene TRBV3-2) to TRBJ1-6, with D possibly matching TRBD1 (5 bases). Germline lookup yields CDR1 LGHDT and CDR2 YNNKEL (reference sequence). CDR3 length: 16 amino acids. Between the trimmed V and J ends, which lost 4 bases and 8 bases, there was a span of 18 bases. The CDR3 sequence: CASSPGPPGLDSPLHF. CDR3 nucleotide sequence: TGTGCCAGCAGCCCAGGGCCCCCAGGGTTGGATTCACCCCTCCACTTT.

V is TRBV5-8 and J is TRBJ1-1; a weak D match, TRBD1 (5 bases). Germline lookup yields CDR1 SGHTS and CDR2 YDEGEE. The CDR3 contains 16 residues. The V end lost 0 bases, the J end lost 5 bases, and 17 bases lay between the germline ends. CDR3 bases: TGTGCCAGCAGCTTGGGTGCAGGGCGGGGTGGAACTGAAGCTTTCTTT. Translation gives CASSLGAGRGGTEAFF.

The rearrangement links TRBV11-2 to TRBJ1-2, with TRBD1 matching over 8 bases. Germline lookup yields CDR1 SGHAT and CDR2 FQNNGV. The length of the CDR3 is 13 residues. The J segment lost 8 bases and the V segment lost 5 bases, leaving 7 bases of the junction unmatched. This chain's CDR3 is CASSQGQAYGYTF. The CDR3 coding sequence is TGTGCCAGCAGCCAGGGACAGGCGTACGGCTACACCTTC.